Listed below are T cell receptor beta chains from one sample, sequenced in a study of blood T cell repertoires in COVID-19. Repertoires were generated with immunoSEQ multiplex PCR, while TCRdb's copy carries only in-frame clones and drops some. The sample gives about 100,000 clones, 70% to 90% of which show up once; around a tenth is in the top ten. Sequences were obtained from peripheral blood. These receptors came from a woman aged 30 to 39 with acute or convalescent COVID-19. The CDR3 runs from the conserved cysteine through the conserved F or W. A D gene is named only where the DNA matches it firmly. Size tells how often a clone was seen (once, few, many) or the class of an expanded clone, and some rows leave it out.

TRBD1	.	TRBJ1-5	TRBV4-1	CASSHTGDGQPQHF	TGCGCCAGCAGCCATACAGGGGACGGTCAGCCCCAGCATTTT
.	.	TRBJ2-7	TRBV7-3	CASSLTGQSSYEQYF	TGTGCCAGCAGCTTAACTGGGCAGAGCTCCTACGAGCAGTACTTC
.	.	TRBJ2-5	TRBV5-1	CASSLDRTPLGETQYF	TGCGCCAGCAGCTTAGACAGGACACCTTTAGGAGAGACCCAGTACTTC
TRBD1	.	TRBJ2-7	TRBV5-1	CASSWVGDSLYEQYF	TGCGCCAGCAGCTGGGTCGGGGACAGTTTATACGAGCAGTACTTC
.	.	TRBJ1-1	TRBV4-1	CASSQDISVYYTEAFF	TGCGCCAGCAGCCAAGATATATCGGTTTATTACACTGAAGCTTTCTTT
.	.	TRBJ2-3	TRBV5-1	CASTYRATSTDTQYF	TGCGCCAGCACCTACAGGGCCACTAGCACAGATACGCAGTATTTT
.	few	TRBJ2-2	TRBV19	CASSILGAANTGELFF	TGTGCCAGTAGTATTTTGGGCGCCGCGAACACCGGGGAGCTGTTTTTT
.	once	TRBJ2-7	TRBV5-1	CASSLAIPTGEAYEQYF	TGCGCCAGCAGCTTGGCCATCCCTACAGGGGAGGCCTACGAGCAGTACTTC
.	few	TRBJ2-2	TRBV27	CASSAGGAGELFF	TGTGCCAGCAGTGCTGGCGGGGCCGGGGAGCTGTTTTTT
TRBD1	.	TRBJ1-2	TRBV18	CASSRYRGPFSPGYTF	TGTGCCAGCTCACGATACAGGGGTCCATTTTCCCCCGGCTACACCTTC
.	few	TRBJ2-7	TRBV12-3/TRBV12-4	CASSFNSPYEQYF	TGTGCCAGCAGTTTCAACAGTCCTTACGAGCAGTACTTC
TRBD1	.	TRBJ2-7	TRBV5-1	CASSNYRDRAEQYF	TGCGCCAGCAGCAACTACCGGGACAGGGCTGAGCAGTACTTC
.	.	TRBJ1-2	TRBV5-1	CASSLTGINYGYTF	TGCGCCAGCAGCTTGACGGGGATTAACTATGGCTACACCTTC
.	.	TRBJ1-2	TRBV15	CATSNREGGLGGYTF	TGTGCCACCAGCAATAGAGAGGGAGGTTTGGGTGGCTACACCTTC
.	.	TRBJ1-1	TRBV9	CASSPTTGVTEAFF	TGTGCCAGCAGCCCAACTACAGGAGTCACTGAAGCTTTCTTT
.	.	TRBJ1-6	TRBV2	CASSKDGSSYNSPLHF	TGTGCCAGCTCCAAAGACGGGAGCTCCTATAATTCACCCCTCCACTTT